This TCR beta chain was identified during a study of blood T cell repertoires in COVID-19 (TCRdb year 2020). Context from the whole study: Samples covering the acute and convalescent phases of COVID-19 were provided by collaborators in the United States, Italy and Spain. The prospective study material was composed of cDNA or gDNA derived from T cells, B-cell-depleted T cells, or PBMCs. Subjects who had been exposed to COVID-19, were actively infected with it, or had recovered from it provided the deeply sampled blood TCRbeta repertoires that made up the dataset. The repertoires were made available in a free public database intended to serve as a resource for research on the immune response to SARS-CoV-2. Samples came from the ongoing ImmuneRACE study (first 160 participants) plus 1,254 subjects from 6 global collaborators. The sample metadata nearly always contained a de-identified subject ID, COVID-19 status, age in years and sex. HLA class I and class II types, where available, came from metadata supplied by the sample provider rather than from assay-based typing. Overall study results and their limits: The quantity of clinical and demographic metadata differed by source and by participant and was supplied without curation.

The germline V gene (reference sequence) gives CDR1 as SSHAT and CDR2 as FNYEAQ. Trimming leaves V shorter by 5 bases and J shorter by 2 bases, with the junction holding 6 bases beyond the gene matches. There are 15 amino acids in the CDR3, from cysteine to phenylalanine inclusive. Here the CDR3 DNA is all that survives: 45 bases in frame from base 1. Comment on this clone: The specificity of this receptor is unknown. The input lacks base qualities; no much larger clone sits a single base away.

TCRbeta CDR3 regions were amplified from genomic DNA using the immunoSEQ Assay, a bias-controlled multiplex PCR. As for the original processing: The number of nucleated cells in each sample was estimated from the amplification of reference gene primers within the assay. Sequence reads were collapsed and filtered to measure the absolute abundance of every unique TCRbeta CDR3 rearrangement. Productive Simpson clonality was computed per sample as the square root of Simpson's diversity index over productive rearrangements. What TCRdb holds here is the immuneACCESS table cut down to in-frame rearrangements. Part of the clones is not present; checked against another copy, under half of the missing clones reflect an unresolved V gene, and the others are unexplained. The V and J calls and clone size were taken over from that table, and D and trimming were inferred from the DNA. The sample contains about 90,000 clones, around 89% of them found a single time. Roughly 0.51% of the sample comes from the top ten.

Each collaborating institution followed its own protocols to collect whole blood in K2EDTA tubes. For TCRbeta analysis, collaborator samples were shipped as frozen whole blood, as isolated PBMCs, or as DNA extracted from either sample type. Recombination connected TRBV7-7 to TRBJ2-7; 10 nucleotides in the junction match TRBD2. The origin of this receptor is a man aged 55 to 70 with acute or convalescent COVID-19. The material sequenced was peripheral blood. In nucleotide form, the sequence is TGTGCCAGCAGCCCGGGGACTAGCGAGACCTACGAGCAGTACTTC. Its protein product is CASSPGTSETYEQYF.